This T cell receptor (beta chain) was recovered during a study of blood T cell repertoires in COVID-19. Per germline, CDR1 LGHDT and CDR2 YNNKEL (reference sequence). The CDR3 has 19 amino acids. J lost 2 bases, V lost 5 bases, and 16 bases had no gene match. Original handling: The assay estimated nucleated cells by amplifying reference gene primers. Clones were read by immunoSEQ multiplex PCR, and TCRdb kept only the in-frame ones, dropping some. That table gives V, J and clone size, and the DNA gave D and trimming. The sample holds around 100,000 clones, around nine tenths seen once. The clonotype was recovered from a man aged 65 to 85 with acute or convalescent COVID-19. The rearrangement joins TRBV3-1 (or the pseudogene TRBV3-2) to TRBJ2-1; 9 nucleotides line up with TRBD2. Sequenced material: peripheral blood. CDR3 DNA sequence: TGTGCCAGCAGCGTTCGCCTAGCGGGACTAGCCGGAGCCTACAATGAGCAGTTCTTC. This translates into CASSVRLAGLAGAYNEQFF.